The source of this TCR beta chain is a study of PD-1 and CTLA-4 blockade in melanoma (dated by TCRdb to the early 2020s). Regarding the research as a whole: The study compared how PD-1 blockade and CTLA-4 blockade affected the melanoma-reactive CD8 T cell response in patients with melanoma.

V is pruned by 5 bases and J by 10 bases, leaving 8 bases of the junction without a gene match. The cysteine opens and the phenylalanine closes a CDR3 of 16 amino acids. Only CDR3 DNA is held: 48 bases, read in frame from base 1. In the germline V gene, CDR1 corresponds to MRHNA and CDR2 to SNTAGT. Points on this clone: No antigen is known for it. One base away there is no much larger clone; base qualities are not given.

The library was built by means of the immunoSEQ multiplex PCR assay. The table was pulled from immuneACCESS by TCRdb, which kept in-frame rearrangements only. Such tables lose some clones; where checked, under half of the loss comes from unresolved V genes, and the rest has no known cause. The sample table shows some 33,000 clones, and 88% are seen once. Roughly 6% of the sample is held by the ten biggest clonotypes. The chain is made from TRBV6-4 and TRBJ2-1; 16 middle bases align to TRBD2. This specimen was CD8+ T cells from peripheral blood, taken from a patient given anti-PD-1 treatment. The sequence was collected from a human donor with melanoma. The CDR3: CASSTGTSGGAEEQFF. The DNA sequence is given as TGTGCCAGCAGTACCGGGACTAGCGGGGGGGCAGAGGAGCAGTTCTTC.